The rows below give T cell receptor beta chains drawn from one sample of a study of shared clonotypes between healthy human individuals. Profiled with immunoSEQ multiplex PCR; TCRdb holds only in-frame clones, not every one. Of over 400,000 clones listed, approximately 80% are singletons. The sequencing sample was made of PBMCs. These receptors originate from a woman aged 40-49 years in good health. Some clones in this sample may be carry-over from other donors' samples. Both conserved end residues are part of each CDR3. Each record gives: D gene, J gene, clone size, V gene, CDR3 protein, CDR3 DNA. D genes are given only for firm matches. Clone size is stated in some rows and not others, as once, few, many or a class when expanded.

D: TRBD2; J: TRBJ2-1; size: NA; V: TRBV7-3; CDR3: CASSWIPSSGAYNEQFF; DNA: TGTGCCAGCAGCTGGATCCCATCTAGCGGAGCCTACAATGAGCAGTTCTTC
D: NA; J: TRBJ2-3; size: NA; V: TRBV29-1; CDR3: CSVGGQLSTDTQYF; DNA: TGCAGCGTGGGGGGACAGCTTAGCACAGATACGCAGTATTTT
D: TRBD1; J: TRBJ1-5; size: NA; V: TRBV27; CDR3: CASTTYRAGGFQPQHF; DNA: TGTGCCAGCACCACATACAGGGCAGGGGGCTTTCAGCCCCAGCATTTT
D: TRBD2; J: TRBJ2-3; size: NA; V: TRBV7-3; CDR3: CASSPLGGNTDTQYF; DNA: TGTGCCAGCAGCCCCCTGGGAGGGAACACAGATACGCAGTATTTT
D: NA; J: TRBJ2-3; size: NA; V: TRBV28; CDR3: CASTLLDTQYF; DNA: TGTGCCAGCACCTTGTTGGATACGCAGTATTTT
D: NA; J: TRBJ1-4; size: NA; V: TRBV7-9; CDR3: CASSGAPGHHNQEKLFF; DNA: TGTGCCAGCAGCGGAGCCCCGGGACACCATAATCAGGAAAAACTGTTTTTT
D: NA; J: TRBJ2-6; size: NA; V: TRBV5-6; CDR3: CASTPRASGANVLTF; DNA: TGTGCCAGCACCCCCAGAGCCTCTGGGGCCAACGTCCTGACTTTC
D: NA; J: TRBJ1-2; size: NA; V: TRBV11-2; CDR3: CASSLAGREYGYTF; DNA: TGTGCCAGCAGCTTAGCGGGCAGGGAATATGGCTACACCTTC
D: NA; J: TRBJ2-5; size: NA; V: TRBV19; CDR3: CASSIGSQETQYF; DNA: TGTGCCAGTAGTATAGGTAGCCAAGAGACCCAGTACTTC
D: TRBD2; J: TRBJ2-5; size: NA; V: TRBV5-4; CDR3: CASSLALAGGRETQYF; DNA: TGTGCCAGCAGCTTGGCCTTAGCGGGAGGTCGGGAGACCCAGTACTTC
D: NA; J: TRBJ2-7; size: NA; V: TRBV29-1; CDR3: CSVEDVIGSSSYEQYF; DNA: TGCAGCGTTGAAGATGTGATAGGGAGTAGCTCCTACGAGCAGTACTTC
D: TRBD2; J: TRBJ2-2; size: once; V: TRBV7-9; CDR3: CASSLDAGGPTGELFF; DNA: TGTGCCAGCAGCTTAGATGCGGGAGGGCCAACCGGGGAGCTGTTTTTT
D: NA; J: TRBJ2-1; size: NA; V: TRBV7-2; CDR3: CASSLVLNYNEQFF; DNA: TGTGCCAGCAGCTTAGTGTTGAACTACAATGAGCAGTTCTTC
D: NA; J: TRBJ2-3; size: NA; V: TRBV7-2; CDR3: CASSFSGRASPVHF; DNA: TGTGCCAGCAGCTTTAGCGGTAGGGCCTCGCCCGTGCATTTT
D: NA; J: TRBJ2-5; size: few; V: TRBV7-2; CDR3: CASSWAGGPQYF; DNA: TGTGCCAGCAGCTGGGCAGGGGGGCCCCAGTACTTC
D: NA; J: TRBJ1-2; size: NA; V: TRBV12-5; CDR3: CASATDWLGYTF; DNA: TGTGCTAGTGCCACGGATTGGCTTGGCTACACCTTC
D: TRBD1; J: TRBJ2-7; size: NA; V: TRBV27; CDR3: CATQGVAGYEQYF; DNA: TGTGCCACGCAGGGGGTAGCTGGTTACGAGCAGTACTTC
D: TRBD1; J: TRBJ2-3; size: NA; V: TRBV5-1; CDR3: CASKGGQGAGTDTQYF; DNA: TGCGCCAGCAAGGGGGGCCAGGGGGCGGGCACAGATACGCAGTATTTT
D: TRBD1; J: TRBJ2-7; size: NA; V: TRBV19; CDR3: CASRTQGATGEQYF; DNA: TGTGCCAGTAGAACACAGGGGGCTACGGGAGAGCAGTACTTC
D: NA; J: TRBJ1-1; size: NA; V: TRBV7-9; CDR3: CASSLEGSLPNTEAFF; DNA: TGTGCCAGCAGCTTAGAGGGTTCTCTACCGAACACTGAAGCTTTCTTT
D: NA; J: TRBJ2-7; size: NA; V: TRBV6-6; CDR3: CASSYSLRQEEYF; DNA: TGTGCCAGCAGTTACTCCCTTAGACAGGAAGAGTACTTC
D: NA; J: TRBJ2-3; size: NA; V: TRBV10-1; CDR3: CASSESTASTDTQYF; DNA: TGCGCCAGCAGTGAGTCCACAGCTAGCACAGATACGCAGTATTTT
D: TRBD1; J: TRBJ1-1; size: NA; V: TRBV5-1; CDR3: CASSGGQVPNDTEAFF; DNA: TGCGCCAGCAGTGGGGGACAGGTGCCAAATGATACTGAAGCTTTCTTT
D: NA; J: TRBJ2-7; size: NA; V: TRBV30; CDR3: CAWRRDTYEQYF; DNA: TGTGCCTGGAGGCGGGACACCTACGAGCAGTACTTC
D: TRBD2; J: TRBJ2-1; size: once; V: TRBV29-1; CDR3: CSVISGRVNEQFF; DNA: TGCAGCGTAATTTCCGGGAGGGTCAATGAGCAGTTCTTC
D: NA; J: TRBJ1-2; size: NA; V: TRBV11-2; CDR3: CASSLAFRVEVGYTF; DNA: TGTGCCAGCAGCTTAGCGTTCAGGGTAGAGGTTGGCTACACCTTC
D: NA; J: TRBJ2-2; size: NA; V: TRBV5-1; CDR3: CASSLRPNTGELFF; DNA: TGCGCCAGCAGCTTAAGACCAAACACCGGGGAGCTGTTTTTT
D: NA; J: TRBJ2-5; size: NA; V: TRBV28; CDR3: CASPRQKGETQYF; DNA: TGTGCCAGCCCCAGACAGAAAGGAGAGACCCAGTACTTC
D: NA; J: TRBJ1-1; size: NA; V: TRBV6-6; CDR3: CASSYETEWNTEAFF; DNA: TGTGCCAGCAGTTACGAGACAGAATGGAACACTGAAGCTTTCTTT
D: NA; J: TRBJ2-3; size: NA; V: TRBV27; CDR3: CASSLYRVPGDTQYF; DNA: TGTGCCAGCAGTTTATACAGGGTCCCGGGGGATACGCAGTATTTT
D: NA; J: TRBJ1-5; size: NA; V: TRBV4-1; CDR3: CASSREAATGFRNQPQHF; DNA: TGCGCCAGCAGCCGCGAAGCGGCGACAGGTTTTCGCAATCAGCCCCAGCATTTT
D: NA; J: TRBJ2-1; size: few; V: TRBV10-1; CDR3: CASSESERLSYNEQFF; DNA: TGCGCCAGCAGTGAGTCGGAGCGTCTCTCCTACAATGAGCAGTTCTTC
D: TRBD2; J: TRBJ2-5; size: NA; V: TRBV7-2; CDR3: CASSLDGLAGGGETQYF; DNA: TGTGCCAGCAGCTTAGATGGCCTAGCGGGAGGGGGAGAGACCCAGTACTTC
D: NA; J: TRBJ2-4; size: many; V: TRBV5-5; CDR3: CASNSLDGGYNIQYF; DNA: TGTGCCAGCAACTCCCTTGACGGGGGCTATAACATTCAGTACTTC
D: TRBD1; J: TRBJ2-1; size: once; V: TRBV5-1; CDR3: CASKGGTGTGPYNEQFF; DNA: TGCGCCAGCAAGGGGGGGACCGGGACAGGGCCCTACAATGAGCAGTTCTTC